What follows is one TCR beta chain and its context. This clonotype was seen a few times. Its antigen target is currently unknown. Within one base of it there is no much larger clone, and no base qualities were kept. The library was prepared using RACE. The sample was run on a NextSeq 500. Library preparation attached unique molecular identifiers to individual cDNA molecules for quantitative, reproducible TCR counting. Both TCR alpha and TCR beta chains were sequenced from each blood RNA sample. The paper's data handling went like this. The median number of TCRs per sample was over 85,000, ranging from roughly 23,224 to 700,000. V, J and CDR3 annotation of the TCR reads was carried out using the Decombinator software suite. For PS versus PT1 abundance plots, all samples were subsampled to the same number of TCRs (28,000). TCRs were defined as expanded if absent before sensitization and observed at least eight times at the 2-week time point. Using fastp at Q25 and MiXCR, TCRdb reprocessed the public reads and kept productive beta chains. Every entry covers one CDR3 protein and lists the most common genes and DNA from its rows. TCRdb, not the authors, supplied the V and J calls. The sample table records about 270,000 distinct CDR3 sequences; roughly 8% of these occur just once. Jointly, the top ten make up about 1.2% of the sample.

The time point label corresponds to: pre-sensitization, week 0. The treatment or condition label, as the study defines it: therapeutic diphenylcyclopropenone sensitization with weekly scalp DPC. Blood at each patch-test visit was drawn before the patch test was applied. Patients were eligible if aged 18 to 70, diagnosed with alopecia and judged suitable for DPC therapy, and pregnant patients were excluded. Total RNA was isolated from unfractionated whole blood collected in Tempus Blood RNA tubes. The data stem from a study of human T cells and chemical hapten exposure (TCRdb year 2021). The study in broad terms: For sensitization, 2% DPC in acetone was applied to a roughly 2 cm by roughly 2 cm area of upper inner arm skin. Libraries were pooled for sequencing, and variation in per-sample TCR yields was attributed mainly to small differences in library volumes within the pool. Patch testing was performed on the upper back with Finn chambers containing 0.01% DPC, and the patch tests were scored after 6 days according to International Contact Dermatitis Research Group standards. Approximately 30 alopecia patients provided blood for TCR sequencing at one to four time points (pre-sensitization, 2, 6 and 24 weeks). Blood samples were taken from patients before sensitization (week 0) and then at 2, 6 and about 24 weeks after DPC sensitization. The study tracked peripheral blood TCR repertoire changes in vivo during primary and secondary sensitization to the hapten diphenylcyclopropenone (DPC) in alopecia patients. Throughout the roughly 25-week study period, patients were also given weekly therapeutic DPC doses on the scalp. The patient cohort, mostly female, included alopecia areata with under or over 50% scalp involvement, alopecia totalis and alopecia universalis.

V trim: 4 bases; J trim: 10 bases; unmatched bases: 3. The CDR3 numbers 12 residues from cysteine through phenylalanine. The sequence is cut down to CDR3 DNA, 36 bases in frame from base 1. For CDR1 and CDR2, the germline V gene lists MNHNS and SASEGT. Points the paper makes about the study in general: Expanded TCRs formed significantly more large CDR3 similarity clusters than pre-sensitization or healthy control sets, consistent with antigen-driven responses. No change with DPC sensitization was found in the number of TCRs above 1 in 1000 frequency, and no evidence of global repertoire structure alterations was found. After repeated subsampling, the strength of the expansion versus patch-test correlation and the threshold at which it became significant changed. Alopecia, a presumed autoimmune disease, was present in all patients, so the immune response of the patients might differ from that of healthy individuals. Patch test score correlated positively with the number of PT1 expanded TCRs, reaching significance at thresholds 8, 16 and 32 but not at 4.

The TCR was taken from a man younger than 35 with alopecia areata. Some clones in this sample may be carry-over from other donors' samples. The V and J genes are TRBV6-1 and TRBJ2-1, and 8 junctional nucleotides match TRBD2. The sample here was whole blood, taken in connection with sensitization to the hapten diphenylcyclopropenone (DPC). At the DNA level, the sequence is TGTGCCAGCAGTGTGACTAGCGTGGAGCAGTTCTTC. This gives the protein CASSVTSVEQFF.